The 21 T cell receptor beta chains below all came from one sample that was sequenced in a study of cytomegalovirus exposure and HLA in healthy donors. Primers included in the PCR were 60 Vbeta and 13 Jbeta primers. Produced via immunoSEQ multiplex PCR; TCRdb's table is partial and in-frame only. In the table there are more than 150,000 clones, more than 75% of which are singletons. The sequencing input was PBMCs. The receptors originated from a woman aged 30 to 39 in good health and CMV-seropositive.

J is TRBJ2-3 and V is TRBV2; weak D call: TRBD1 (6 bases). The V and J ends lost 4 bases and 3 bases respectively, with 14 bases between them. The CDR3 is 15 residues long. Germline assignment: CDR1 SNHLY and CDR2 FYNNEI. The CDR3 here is CASSVQGLRTDTQYF. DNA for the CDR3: TGTGCCAGCAGTGTCCAGGGGCTGAGAACAGATACGCAGTATTTT.

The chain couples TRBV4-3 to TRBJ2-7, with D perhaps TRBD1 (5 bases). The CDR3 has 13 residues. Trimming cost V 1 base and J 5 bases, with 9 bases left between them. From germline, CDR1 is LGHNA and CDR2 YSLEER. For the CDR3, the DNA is TGCGCCAGCAGCCAAGGTGACAGACACGAGCAGTACTTC. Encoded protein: CASSQGDRHEQYF.

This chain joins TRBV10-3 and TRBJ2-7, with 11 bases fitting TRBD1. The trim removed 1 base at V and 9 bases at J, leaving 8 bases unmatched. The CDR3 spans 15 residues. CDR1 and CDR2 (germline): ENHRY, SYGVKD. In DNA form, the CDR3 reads TGTGCCATCAGTGAGTTAGGACAGGGGGCGCGTGGGCAGTACTTC. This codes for CAISELGQGARGQYF.

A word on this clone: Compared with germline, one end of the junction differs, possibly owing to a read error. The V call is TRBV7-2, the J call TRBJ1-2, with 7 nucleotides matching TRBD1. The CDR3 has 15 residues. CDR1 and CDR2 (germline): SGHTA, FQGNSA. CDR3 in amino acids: CASSSRPGQPYVYTF. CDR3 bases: TGTGCCAGCAGCTCTCGACCGGGACAGCCTTATGTCTACACCTTC.

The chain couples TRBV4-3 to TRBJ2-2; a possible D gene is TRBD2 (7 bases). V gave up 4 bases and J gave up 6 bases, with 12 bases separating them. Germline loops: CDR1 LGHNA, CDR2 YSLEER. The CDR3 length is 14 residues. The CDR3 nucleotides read TGCGCCAGCAGCCTGGGGGAGGGGGCCGGGGAGCTGTTTTTT. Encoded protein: CASSLGEGAGELFF.

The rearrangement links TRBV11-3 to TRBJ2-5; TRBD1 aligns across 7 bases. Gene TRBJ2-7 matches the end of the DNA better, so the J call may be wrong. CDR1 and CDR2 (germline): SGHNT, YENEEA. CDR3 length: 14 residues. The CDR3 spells CASSLARGSYEQYF. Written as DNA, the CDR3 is TGTGCCAGCAGCTTGGCCAGGGGGTCTTACGAGCAGTACTTC.

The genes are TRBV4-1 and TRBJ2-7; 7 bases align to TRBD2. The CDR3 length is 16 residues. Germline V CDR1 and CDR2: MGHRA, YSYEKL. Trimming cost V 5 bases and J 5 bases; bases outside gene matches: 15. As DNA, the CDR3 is TGCGCCAGCAGCGCCTGGGAGGGTCAGGGCAGGAACGAGCAGTACTTC. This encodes CASSAWEGQGRNEQYF.

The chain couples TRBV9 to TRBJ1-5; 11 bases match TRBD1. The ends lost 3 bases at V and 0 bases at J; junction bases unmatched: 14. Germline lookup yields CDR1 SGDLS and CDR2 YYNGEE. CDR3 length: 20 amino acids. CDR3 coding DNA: TGTGCCAGCAGCGAAGATGGGCGGGACAGGGGGGAGTATAGCAATCAGCCCCAGCATTTT. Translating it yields CASSEDGRDRGEYSNQPQHF.

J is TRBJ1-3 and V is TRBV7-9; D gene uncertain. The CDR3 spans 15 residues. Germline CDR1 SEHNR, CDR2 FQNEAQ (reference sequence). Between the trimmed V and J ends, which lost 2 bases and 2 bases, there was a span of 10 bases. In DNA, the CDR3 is TGTGCCAGCAGCTTATCATCCGGGGCTGGAAACACCATATATTTT. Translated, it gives CASSLSSGAGNTIYF.

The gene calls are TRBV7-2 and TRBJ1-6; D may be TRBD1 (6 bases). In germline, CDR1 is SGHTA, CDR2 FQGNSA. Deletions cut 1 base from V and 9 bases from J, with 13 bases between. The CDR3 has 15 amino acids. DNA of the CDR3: TGTGCCAGCAGCTTAGTGGCAGGGGTCGGTTCACCCCTCCACTTT. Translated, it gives CASSLVAGVGSPLHF.

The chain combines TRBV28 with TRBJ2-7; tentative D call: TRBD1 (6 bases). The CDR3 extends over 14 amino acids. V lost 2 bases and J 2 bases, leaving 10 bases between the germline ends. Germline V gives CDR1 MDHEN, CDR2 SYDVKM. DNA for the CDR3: TGTGCCAGCAGTTTACTCAGGGGTACCTACGAGCAGTACTTC. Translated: CASSLLRGTYEQYF. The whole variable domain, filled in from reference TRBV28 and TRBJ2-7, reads DVKVTQSSRYLVKRTGEKVFLECVQDMDHENMFWYRQDPGLGLRLIYFSYDVKMKEKGDIPEGYSVSREKKERFSLILESASTNQTSMYLCASSLLRGTYEQYFGPGTRLTVT.

The CDR3 DNA is TGTGCCACCGGGGGACAGGGTAGAAATTCACCCCTCCACTTT. It yields the protein CATGGQGRNSPLHF. The chain uses TRBV10-3 and TRBJ1-6; 9 bases map to TRBD1. Germline V gives CDR1 ENHRY, CDR2 SYGVKD. The CDR3 covers 14 residues. The V segment lost 10 bases and the J segment 7 bases; nucleotides outside the gene matches: 8.

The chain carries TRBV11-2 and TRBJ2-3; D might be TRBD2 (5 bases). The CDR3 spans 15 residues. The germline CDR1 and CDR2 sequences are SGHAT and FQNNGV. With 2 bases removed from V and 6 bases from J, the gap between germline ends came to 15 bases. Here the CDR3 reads CASSLSGLASDTQYF. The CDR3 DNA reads TGTGCCAGCAGCTTATCAGGCCTAGCAAGCGATACGCAGTATTTT.

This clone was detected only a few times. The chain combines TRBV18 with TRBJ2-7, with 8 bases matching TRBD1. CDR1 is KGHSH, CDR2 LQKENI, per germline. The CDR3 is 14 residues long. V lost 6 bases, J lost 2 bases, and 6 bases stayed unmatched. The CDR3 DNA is TGTGCCAGCTCGCCGGGACAGGTCCCCTACGAGCAGTACTTC. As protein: CASSPGQVPYEQYF. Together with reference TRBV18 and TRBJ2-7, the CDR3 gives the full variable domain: NAGVMQNPRHLVRRRGQEARLRCSPMKGHSHVYWYRQLPEEGLKFMVYLQKENIIDESGMPKERFSAEFPKEGPSILRIQQVVRGDSAAYFCASSPGQVPYEQYFGPGTRLTVT.

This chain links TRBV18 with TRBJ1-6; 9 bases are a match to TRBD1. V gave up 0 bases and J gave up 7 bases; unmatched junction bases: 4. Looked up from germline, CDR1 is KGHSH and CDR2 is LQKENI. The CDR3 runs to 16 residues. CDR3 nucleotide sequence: TGTGCCAGCTCACCACCGAGGGACAGGGTGAATTCACCCCTCCACTTT. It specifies CASSPPRDRVNSPLHF.

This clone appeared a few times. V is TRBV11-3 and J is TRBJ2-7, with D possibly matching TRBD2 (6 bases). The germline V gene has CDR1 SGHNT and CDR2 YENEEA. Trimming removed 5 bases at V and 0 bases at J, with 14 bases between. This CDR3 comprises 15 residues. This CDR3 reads CASSRAGSSSYEQYF. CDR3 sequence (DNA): TGTGCCAGCAGCCGAGCGGGTTCAAGCTCCTACGAGCAGTACTTC.

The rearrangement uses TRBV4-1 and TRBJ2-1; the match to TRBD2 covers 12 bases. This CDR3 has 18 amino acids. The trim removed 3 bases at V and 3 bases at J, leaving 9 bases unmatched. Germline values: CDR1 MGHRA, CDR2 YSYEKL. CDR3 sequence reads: CASSQRASGGAVYNEQFF. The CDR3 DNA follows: TGCGCCAGCAGCCAGCGGGCTAGCGGGGGGGCCGTCTACAATGAGCAGTTCTTC.

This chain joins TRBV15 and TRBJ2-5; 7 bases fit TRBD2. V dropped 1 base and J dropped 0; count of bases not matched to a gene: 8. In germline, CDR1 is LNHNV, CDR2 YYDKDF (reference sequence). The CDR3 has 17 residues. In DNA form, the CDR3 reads TGTGCCACCAGCAGAGGGGAGGGCGGAGCCCACCAAGAGACCCAGTACTTC. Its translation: CATSRGEGGAHQETQYF.

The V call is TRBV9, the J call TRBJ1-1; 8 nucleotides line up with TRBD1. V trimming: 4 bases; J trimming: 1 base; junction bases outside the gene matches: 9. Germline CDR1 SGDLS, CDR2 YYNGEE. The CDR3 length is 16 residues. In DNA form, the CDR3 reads TGTGCCAGCAGCATAAGACCCCAGGGGGCGAACACTGAAGCTTTCTTT. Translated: CASSIRPQGANTEAFF.

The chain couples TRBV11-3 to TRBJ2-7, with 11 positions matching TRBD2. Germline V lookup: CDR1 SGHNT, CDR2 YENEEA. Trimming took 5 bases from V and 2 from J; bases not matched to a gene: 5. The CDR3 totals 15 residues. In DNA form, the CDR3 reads TGTGCCAGCAGCCAAACTAGCGGGGGACCCTACGAGCAGTACTTC. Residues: CASSQTSGGPYEQYF.

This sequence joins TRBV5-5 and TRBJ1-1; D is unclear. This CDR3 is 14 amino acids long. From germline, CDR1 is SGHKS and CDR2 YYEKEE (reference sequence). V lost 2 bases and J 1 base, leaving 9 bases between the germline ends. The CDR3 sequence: CASSFFHRNTEAFF. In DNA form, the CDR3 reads TGTGCCAGCAGCTTTTTCCACAGGAACACTGAAGCTTTCTTT.